This entry lists 5 T cell receptor beta chains sequenced from one sample in a study of blood T cell repertoires in COVID-19. The repertoire was sequenced with immunoSEQ multiplex PCR; TCRdb's copy has only in-frame clones and lacks some. The table lists 160,000 or so clones, approximately 84% of them singletons. Input material: peripheral blood. These receptors were taken from a woman over 75 with acute or convalescent COVID-19.

This clone was seen only once. This rearrangement joins TRBV4-1 to TRBJ2-7, with D tentatively TRBD1 (5 bases). Germline lookup yields CDR1 MGHRA and CDR2 YSYEKL. The V gene lost 0 bases and the J gene lost 0 bases, with 9 bases spanning the gap. The CDR3 covers 15 residues. Written as DNA, the CDR3 is TGCGCCAGCAGCCAAGACAGGGCCCTCTCCTACGAGCAGTACTTC. Translation: CASSQDRALSYEQYF.

The genes are TRBV19 and TRBJ1-5; 11 nucleotides match TRBD1. Germline V lookup: CDR1 LNHDA, CDR2 SQIVND (reference sequence). The J segment lost 6 bases and the V segment lost 4 bases, leaving 5 bases of the junction unmatched. The CDR3 length is 15 residues. CDR3 sequence reads: CASSTGTGGGQPQHF. In DNA form, the CDR3 reads TGTGCCAGTAGTACCGGGACAGGGGGAGGTCAGCCCCAGCATTTT.

The V call is TRBV30, the J call TRBJ1-5; 7 bases are a match to TRBD1. V lost 0 bases, J lost 8 bases, and 4 bases stayed unmatched. The germline V gene encodes CDR1 GTSNPN and CDR2 SVGIG (reference sequence). The CDR3 has 13 amino acids. CDR3 in DNA: TGTGCCTGGAGTGTCCTTACAGGGGAGCCCCAGCATTTT. Translation: CAWSVLTGEPQHF.

The chain carries TRBV21-1 and TRBJ1-1. TRBV21-1 is listed as a pseudogene. This CDR3 region has 15 residues. CDR3 loop: CASSKREGKGTEAFF. CDR3 DNA sequence: TGTGCCAGCAGCAAAAGGGAGGGTAAGGGCACTGAAGCTTTCTTT.

The V and J genes are TRBV28 and TRBJ1-2; D perhaps matches TRBD1 (6 bases). CDR3 size: 18 residues. Trimming left V 2 bases short and J 3 bases short, with 22 bases between. Germline values: CDR1 MDHEN, CDR2 SYDVKM. The CDR3 reads CASSLGAGAWKLDYGYTF. The CDR3 nucleotides read TGTGCCAGCAGTTTAGGAGCGGGGGCTTGGAAACTCGACTATGGCTACACCTTC.